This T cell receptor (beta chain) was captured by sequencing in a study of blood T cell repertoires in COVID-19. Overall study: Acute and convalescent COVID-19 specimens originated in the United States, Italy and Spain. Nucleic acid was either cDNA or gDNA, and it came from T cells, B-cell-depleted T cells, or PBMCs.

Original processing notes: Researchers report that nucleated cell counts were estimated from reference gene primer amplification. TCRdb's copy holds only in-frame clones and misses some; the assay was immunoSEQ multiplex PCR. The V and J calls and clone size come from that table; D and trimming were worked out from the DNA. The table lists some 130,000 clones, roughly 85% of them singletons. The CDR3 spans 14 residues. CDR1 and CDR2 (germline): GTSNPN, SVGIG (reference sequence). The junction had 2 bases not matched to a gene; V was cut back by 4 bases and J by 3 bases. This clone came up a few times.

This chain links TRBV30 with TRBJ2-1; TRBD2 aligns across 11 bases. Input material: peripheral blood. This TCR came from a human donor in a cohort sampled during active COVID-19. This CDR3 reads CAWNLAGGYNEQFF. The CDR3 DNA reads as TGTGCCTGGAACCTAGCGGGAGGCTACAATGAGCAGTTCTTC.